The rows below give T cell receptor beta chains drawn from one sample of a study of OX40 agonist ivuxolimab in advanced cancers. TCRdb's copy holds only in-frame clones and misses some; the assay was immunoSEQ multiplex PCR. The sample contains approximately 68,000 clones, around 93% of which appear only once. Here the sequenced sample was CD4+ or CD8+ T cells sorted from blood, taken in a trial of the OX40 agonist ivuxolimab. Receptors originate from an adult with an advanced solid tumor such as melanoma, head and neck, liver or kidney cancer. CDR3s include the opening cysteine and the closing phenylalanine or tryptophan. D genes are given only for firm matches. Clone size is given for some rows only: seen once, a few or many times, or a class if the clone is expanded.

V gene	D gene	J gene	clone size	CDR3 DNA	CDR3 protein
TRBV10-3	TRBD2	TRBJ2-2	.	TGTGCCATCAGAGGACTAGCGGGACCTACCGGGGAGCTGTTTTTT	CAIRGLAGPTGELFF
TRBV5-6	TRBD2	TRBJ2-7	.	TGTGCCAGCAGAGTTAGACTAGCGGGCCCCTACGAGCAGTACTTC	CASRVRLAGPYEQYF
TRBV27	.	TRBJ2-1	few	TGTGCCAGCAGCTCGGGTAGCCATTTATCTAATGAGCAGTTCTTC	CASSSGSHLSNEQFF
TRBV5-1	TRBD2	TRBJ2-7	.	TGCGCCAGCAGCCCTAGCGGGGGGTCGTCCTACGAGCAGTACTTC	CASSPSGGSSYEQYF
TRBV10-1	.	TRBJ2-1	once	TGCGCCAGCAGTGACTCTCCTAGCTACAATGAGCAGTTCTTC	CASSDSPSYNEQFF
TRBV19	.	TRBJ2-4	.	TGTGCCAGTAGTAAAAATTCCAACCTACTAGCCAAAAACATTCAGTACTTC	CASSKNSNLLAKNIQYF
TRBV2	.	TRBJ2-7	.	TGTGCCAGCATCGGGTATTCGAACGAGCAGTACTTC	CASIGYSNEQYF
TRBV19	TRBD2	TRBJ2-2	.	TGTGCCAGTAGTATTTCCGCCGGTACTAGCGGGAGACGGGGGGGGACCGGGGAGCTGTTTTTT	CASSISAGTSGRRGGTGELFF
TRBV27	TRBD2	TRBJ2-5	.	TGTGCCAGCACCACAGCGGGAACGGAGACCCAGTACTTC	CASTTAGTETQYF
TRBV7-9	.	TRBJ2-3	.	TGTGCCAGCAGCTTAGGGGGAGGTGGAGATACGCAGTATTTT	CASSLGGGGDTQYF
TRBV4-2	.	TRBJ2-3	.	TGTGCCAGCAGCCGTTGGGGGCCTAGCACAGATACGCAGTATTTT	CASSRWGPSTDTQYF
TRBV29-1	.	TRBJ2-3	.	TGCAGCGTTGGACGGACGGTAGATACGCAGTATTTT	CSVGRTVDTQYF
TRBV2	.	TRBJ2-2	.	TGTGCCAGCAGCGGAGACACCGGGGAGCTGTTTTTT	CASSGDTGELFF
TRBV25-1	.	TRBJ1-6	.	TGTGCCAGCAGTGAATTTCGGGGAGGCAATTCACCCCTCCACTTT	CASSEFRGGNSPLHF
TRBV27	TRBD2	TRBJ2-5	.	TGTGCCAGCAGTTCAAGCGGGGGGGGTGGGACCCAGTACTTC	CASSSSGGGGTQYF
TRBV10-2	.	TRBJ1-1	.	TGCGCCAGCAGTGAGGGCTTAACTGAAGCTTTCTTT	CASSEGLTEAFF
TRBV6-6	.	TRBJ2-1	.	TGTGCCAGCAGAGACCGGGACCGGGCGAGCGATGAGCAGTTCTTC	CASRDRDRASDEQFF
TRBV9	TRBD1	TRBJ2-3	.	TGTGCCAGCAGCGAGAAGGGGACAGGGGGCCCTGGCACAGATACGCAGTATTTT	CASSEKGTGGPGTDTQYF
TRBV5-8	.	TRBJ1-5	.	TGTGCCAGCAGCCCGGACCCCGGGATATTAAATCAGCCCCAGCATTTT	CASSPDPGILNQPQHF
TRBV5-6	.	TRBJ1-3	.	TGTGCCAGCAGCTTTGGCAGCTCTGGAAACACCATATATTTT	CASSFGSSGNTIYF
TRBV30	TRBD1	TRBJ1-4	.	TGTGCCTGGAGTGGCGACGACAGGGGGGAAAAACTGTTTTTT	CAWSGDDRGEKLFF
TRBV28	.	TRBJ2-4	.	TGTGCCAGCAGTCGGCCGGGCCAGATAGCCAAAAACATTCAGTACTTC	CASSRPGQIAKNIQYF
TRBV19	.	TRBJ2-1	few	TGTGCCAGTAGGAGGGGGTCGGGGGATGAGCAGTTCTTC	CASRRGSGDEQFF
TRBV2	.	TRBJ1-3	.	TGTGCCAGCAGTGAGACTGATCCTGCCTCTGGAAACACCATATATTTT	CASSETDPASGNTIYF
TRBV6-5	.	TRBJ1-1	.	TGTGCCAGCAGTTTCCGGACCTACCTTGGGACTGAAGCTTTCTTT	CASSFRTYLGTEAFF
TRBV7-9	.	TRBJ1-1	.	TGTGCCAGCAGCTTATCGGGGGGGAACACTGAAGCTTTCTTT	CASSLSGGNTEAFF
TRBV9	.	TRBJ1-2	.	TGTGCCAGCAGCGTAGGCAGTGCTAACTATGGCTACACCTTC	CASSVGSANYGYTF
TRBV4-1	TRBD2	TRBJ2-5	.	TGCGCCAGCAGCCAAGATCCCTCCGGGACTAGGGCCCTGACCCAGTACTTC	CASSQDPSGTRALTQYF
TRBV10-3	TRBD1	TRBJ2-6	.	TGTGCCATCAGCGCCGGGACAGGGGGCTCTGGGGCCAACGTCCTGACTTTC	CAISAGTGGSGANVLTF
TRBV30	.	TRBJ1-4	.	TGTGCCTGGAAGGACATCGGTTCAAATGAAAAACTGTTTTTT	CAWKDIGSNEKLFF
TRBV7-9	.	TRBJ1-3	.	TGTGCCAGCAGCTTAGGTGTTAGGTCCCGCCCCAGCGGTAACACCATATATTTT	CASSLGVRSRPSGNTIYF
TRBV30	.	TRBJ2-7	.	TGTGCCTGGAGTGTCCCCGAGTGGGGGGCCTACGAGCAGTACTTC	CAWSVPEWGAYEQYF
TRBV11-3	TRBD2	TRBJ2-7	.	TGTGCCAGCAGCCCAGAGCTAGCGGTCGGATGGGAGCAGTACTTC	CASSPELAVGWEQYF
TRBV18	TRBD1	TRBJ2-3	.	TGTGCCAGCTCACCACTGCAGACAGGGACCCCCGATACGCAGTATTTT	CASSPLQTGTPDTQYF
TRBV6-5	.	TRBJ1-1	.	TGTGCCAGCTCCCCCCGGGGCAGTGAAGCTTTCTTT	CASSPRGSEAFF
TRBV30	TRBD1	TRBJ1-5	.	TGTGCCTGGACGACAGGACAGGGGTTGATCCAGCCCCAGCATTTT	CAWTTGQGLIQPQHF
TRBV7-2	TRBD2	TRBJ2-7	.	TGTGCCAGCAGCTTAGACAGCGGGGGAAGCTCCTACGAGCAGTACTTC	CASSLDSGGSSYEQYF
TRBV6-1	.	TRBJ1-2	.	TGTGCCAGCAGGGTCGCAGGGGCTAACTATGGCTACACCTTC	CASRVAGANYGYTF
TRBV25-1	.	TRBJ1-1	.	TGTGCCAGCAGTGAAATAAGGGCTGGAGGTGAAGCTTTCTTT	CASSEIRAGGEAFF